Each of the 28 T cell receptor beta chains below was sequenced from the same sample in a study of CD8+CD57+ T cells in acquired aplastic anemia. The TCR beta profiling, which covered VDJ combination and CDR3 sequence, was carried out using genomic DNA as the template. One entry per CDR3 protein, called by TCRdb with MiXCR from the reads. The data show 50,000 to 65,000 distinct CDR3 sequences, around 50% seen once. Individuals selected for sequencing had exhibited CD8+CD57+ cell expansion on flow cytometry. The material sequenced was sorted CD4+, CD8+, or CD8+CD57+ T cells (not recorded which) from PBMCs. These receptors were collected from a human donor with aplastic anemia.

This clonotype showed up just a few times. The CDR3 DNA is TGTGCCACCAGTGATATGACCGGGGGCAACTATGGCTACACCTTC. Translating it yields CATSDMTGGNYGYTF. This chain uses TRBV24-1 with TRBJ1-2, with D tentatively TRBD1 (6 bases). Germline lookup yields CDR1 KGHDR and CDR2 SFDVKD. The CDR3 covers 15 residues. V lost 3 bases and J 2 bases, leaving 12 bases between the germline ends.

The V call is TRBV20-1, the J call TRBJ1-2, with D maybe TRBD1 (6 bases). Per the germline V gene, CDR1 is DFQATT and CDR2 is SNEGSKA (reference sequence). There are 15 residues in the CDR3. Trimming stripped 5 bases from V and 8 bases from J, with 24 bases between. CDR3 sequence reads: CSASNRLQGYGGYTF. The CDR3 DNA reads TGCAGTGCTTCAAATCGACTCCAGGGGTATGGAGGCTACACCTTC.

The chain couples TRBV9 to TRBJ1-2; weak D call: TRBD1 (5 bases). The V end was cut by 4 bases, the J end by 5 bases, with 9 bases between. Germline V lookup: CDR1 SGDLS, CDR2 YYNGEE. This CDR3 comprises 12 residues. Written as DNA, the CDR3 is TGTGCCAGCAGCATCGGGACGTATGGCTACACCTTC. Translated: CASSIGTYGYTF. Full variable domain (missing parts from reference TRBV9 and TRBJ1-2): DSGVTQTPKHLITATGQRVTLRCSPRSGDLSVYWYQQSLDQGLQFLIQYYNGEERAKGNILERFSAQQFPDLHSELNLSSLELGDSALYFCASSIGTYGYTFGSGTRLTVV.

The chain employs TRBV19 and TRBJ1-1; D perhaps matches TRBD1 (5 bases). CDR3 length equals 17 residues. Trimming left V 3 bases short and J 4 bases short, with 21 bases between. Germline CDR1 is LNHDA and CDR2 is SQIVND (reference sequence). This CDR3 is CASSITQAAFRVTEAFF. The DNA of the CDR3 is TGTGCCAGTAGTATCACACAGGCCGCTTTTCGGGTCACTGAAGCTTTCTTT.

This clonotype was seen just once. V is TRBV19 and J is TRBJ1-1; the D gene is possibly TRBD1 (5 bases). The V end lost 10 bases, the J end lost 9 bases, and 24 bases lay between the germline ends. The germline V gene has CDR1 LNHDA and CDR2 SQIVND (reference sequence). The CDR3 is 14 amino acids. In DNA form, the CDR3 reads TGTGCCACCAAACCCGGGACTGAATATACCCAAGCTTTCTTT. Its protein is CATKPGTEYTQAFF.

The chain combines TRBV25-1 with TRBJ2-5; weak D call: TRBD1 (5 bases). Looked up from germline, CDR1 is MGHDK and CDR2 is SYGVNS. The CDR3 sequence is 15 residues long. The V gene lost 5 bases and the J gene lost 4 bases, with 17 bases spanning the gap. The CDR3 DNA sequence: TGTGCCAGCAGTCCCCTCAGGGCCGTGGCAGAGACCCAGTACTTC. The encoded protein is CASSPLRAVAETQYF.

J is TRBJ1-2 and V is TRBV7-9; D remains ambiguous. V was clipped by 0 bases and J by 0 bases, with 8 bases between them. This CDR3 has 15 amino acids. CDR1 and CDR2 from the germline V gene are SEHNR and FQNEAQ (reference sequence). The CDR3 DNA reads as TGTGCCAGCAGCTTAGCGGTCGCTACTAACTATGGCTACACCTTC. Encoded protein: CASSLAVATNYGYTF.

This clonotype appeared a single time. This chain uses TRBV2 with TRBJ1-1; the D is unclear. Per the germline V gene, CDR1 is SNHLY and CDR2 is FYNNEI. Trimming removed 6 bases from V and 0 bases from J, with 5 bases in between. There are 12 residues in the CDR3. The CDR3 bases are TGTGCCAGCAGACGTATGAACACTGAAGCTTTCTTT. Translated: CASRRMNTEAFF.

This chain connects TRBV25-1 to TRBJ2-7, with D possibly TRBD1 on 5 matching bases. The CDR3 consists of 15 residues. The V and J ends lost 1 base and 0 bases respectively, with 10 bases between them. Germline V CDR1 and CDR2: MGHDK, SYGVNS. CDR3 DNA sequence: TGTGCCAGCAGTGAATGGGGCTTAAGCTCCTACGAGCAGTACGTC. It specifies CASSEWGLSSYEQYV.

This clonotype was observed a handful of times. The chain uses TRBV10-2 and TRBJ2-7, with 12 bases matching TRBD1. Germline loops: CDR1 WSHSY, CDR2 SAAADI. CDR3 length equals 16 residues. Trimming took 4 bases from V and 4 from J; bases not matched to a gene: 8. The CDR3 sequence is CASSGGPGQGAYEQYF. CDR3 nucleotides: TGCGCCAGCAGTGGGGGACCGGGACAGGGGGCTTACGAGCAGTACTTC.

With regard to this clonotype: The junction and the germline gene differ at one end; a read error may be behind it. V usage is TRBV5-6 and J usage is TRBJ2-1; 7 nucleotides align to TRBD2. The CDR3 runs to 17 residues. Germline V CDR1 and CDR2: SGHDT, YYEEEE. This CDR3 reads CTSSYSTGGKPYNERFF. In DNA, the CDR3 is TGTACCAGCAGCTACTCCACCGGGGGGAAGCCCTACAATGAGCGGTTCTTC.

This chain links TRBV29-1 with TRBJ2-7; 9 nucleotides agree with TRBD2. Trimming removed 4 bases from V and 3 bases from J; junction bases left unmatched: 4. Germline V gives CDR1 SQVTM, CDR2 ANQGSEA. The CDR3 sequence is 13 residues long. CDR3 coding DNA: TGCAGCGTTGTTCTAGCGGGGAACTACGAGCAGTACGTC. It encodes CSVVLAGNYEQYV.

At least ten counts were recorded for this clonotype. The chain combines TRBV27 with TRBJ1-5; D not resolved. Trimming cost V 4 bases and J 2 bases, with 12 bases left between them. The CDR3 consists of 15 residues. Looked up from germline, CDR1 is MNHEY and CDR2 is SMNVEV (reference sequence). The DNA for the CDR3 is TGTGCCAGCAGTTCTGAAAGCTTTGGCAATCAGCCCCAGCATTTT. Protein product: CASSSESFGNQPQHF.

The chain employs TRBV7-6 and TRBJ2-1; tentative D call: TRBD2 (5 bases). Germline CDR1 reads SGHVS; CDR2 reads FNYEAQ. Trimming left V 5 bases short and J 9 bases short, with 14 bases between. This CDR3 spans 13 amino acids. The CDR3 bases are TGTGCCAGCAGCCCCCAAGGACTTGGTGAGCAGTTCTTC. Encoded protein: CASSPQGLGEQFF.

The V and J genes are TRBV24-1 and TRBJ2-1; 8 bases agree with TRBD2. This CDR3 has 15 amino acids. V lost 4 bases to trimming and J lost 7 bases; unmatched junction nucleotides: 8. The germline CDR1 and CDR2 sequences are KGHDR and SFDVKD. In nucleotides, the CDR3 is TGTGCCACCAGTGAGTCCAGCGGGGGACAAAATGAGCAGTTCTTC. This codes for CATSESSGGQNEQFF.

This clonotype was counted a few times. CDR3 sequence reads: CASSLREDTEAFF. CDR3 sequence (DNA): TGCGCCAGCAGTCTTCGGGAAGACACTGAAGCTTTCTTT. The chain joins TRBV5-1 to TRBJ1-1; no clear D gene. The V gene lost 5 bases and the J gene lost 3 bases, with 11 bases spanning the gap. CDR3 length equals 13 residues. Looked up from germline, CDR1 is SGHRS and CDR2 is YFSETQ.

This sequence joins TRBV29-1 and TRBJ1-4; D is undetermined. Germline CDR1 and CDR2: SQVTM and ANQGSEA. V was trimmed by 7 bases and J by 7 bases, leaving 13 bases between them. The CDR3 extends over 12 amino acids. CDR3 bases: TGCAGCGCCTCACTAGGCTCTGAAAAACTGTTTTTT. It is translated as CSASLGSEKLFF. Variable domain in full (rest from reference TRBV29-1 and TRBJ1-4): SAVISQKPSRDICQRGTSLTIQCQVDSQVTMMFWYRQQPGQSLTLIATANQGSEATYESGFVIDKFPISRPNLTFSTLTVSNMSPEDSSIYLCSASLGSEKLFFGSGTQLSVL.

This clonotype came up many times. V is TRBV7-9 and J is TRBJ2-3; maybe TRBD1 (5 bases). V lost 4 bases and J 2 bases, leaving 22 bases between the germline ends. The CDR3 runs 18 residues. From germline, CDR1 is SEHNR and CDR2 FQNEAQ (reference sequence). CDR3 DNA sequence: TGTGCCAGCAGCTCCAAACCCCAGGGTGGCCGGAACACAGATACGCAGTATTTT. It is translated as CASSSKPQGGRNTDTQYF.

This clonotype was observed a few times. V is TRBV2 and J is TRBJ1-2; the match to TRBD1 covers 7 bases. CDR1 SNHLY and CDR2 FYNNEI come from the germline V gene. V shed 3 bases and J 8 bases; nucleotides not matched to a gene: 6. The CDR3 is made up of 13 amino acids. The CDR3 spells CASSELQGDGYTF. For the CDR3, the DNA is TGTGCCAGCAGTGAGTTGCAGGGGGACGGCTACACCTTC.

A word on this clonotype: The missing conserved phenylalanine or tryptophan at the end of this CDR3 makes a read error likely. V and J are TRBV19 and TRBJ2-1, with a possible D match to TRBD1 (5 bases). V lost 9 bases to trimming and J lost 0 bases, with 15 bases between them. The germline gives CDR1 LNHDA, CDR2 SQIVND (reference sequence). There are 15 residues in the CDR3. The CDR3 sequence: CASSDSLSSYNEQFY. The CDR3, as DNA: TGTGCCAGCAGTGACAGTCTCAGCTCCTACAATGAGCAGTTCTAC.

This clonotype was seen a handful of times. The germline gene is not matched at one end of the junction; a read error may be the cause. The chain links TRBV14 to TRBJ2-3, with D possibly matching TRBD1 (5 bases). This CDR3 spans 14 amino acids. The germline V gene has CDR1 SGHDN and CDR2 FVKESK. CDR3 sequence (DNA): TGTGCCCGCAGCCAAGCAGGGTGGGTAGATACGCAGTATTTT. Its protein is CARSQAGWVDTQYF.

The J gene is TRBJ2-2, the V gene TRBV7-2, with D unresolved. V gave up 1 base and J gave up 8 bases, with 8 bases separating them. Germline V gives CDR1 SGHTA, CDR2 FQGNSA. The length of the CDR3 is 13 residues. CDR3 residues: CASSLGRGGELFF. As DNA, the CDR3 is TGTGCCAGCAGCTTAGGGCGAGGTGGGGAGCTGTTTTTT.

The chain employs TRBV5-4 and TRBJ2-7; no clear D gene. The ends were cut back, 3 bases at V and 7 bases at J, with 11 bases in the middle. Germline V gives CDR1 SGHNT, CDR2 YYREEE (reference sequence). This CDR3 spans 12 amino acids. The CDR3 DNA reads as TGTGCCAGCAGCTACGCTAGGAGAGAGCAGTACTTC. This encodes CASSYARREQYF.

V and J are TRBV10-3 and TRBJ2-7; possibly TRBD2 for D (5 bases). V lost 10 bases to trimming and J lost 0 bases, with 10 bases between them. This CDR3 is built from 12 residues. CDR1 ENHRY and CDR2 SYGVKD come from the germline V gene. CDR3 residues: CATGSNSYEQYF. The DNA of the CDR3 is TGTGCCACGGGGTCTAACTCCTACGAGCAGTACTTC.

This clonotype was detected many times. This chain uses TRBV5-5 with TRBJ1-4; the D gene is possibly TRBD1 (6 bases). The CDR3 runs to 13 residues. Trimming cost V 4 bases and J 11 bases, with 15 bases left between them. Germline loops: CDR1 SGHKS, CDR2 YYEKEE (reference sequence). CDR3 coding DNA: TGTGCCAGCAGCGGGACAAGGCTGGGGAAACTGTTTTTT. Amino acids: CASSGTRLGKLFF. Based on the CDR3 plus reference TRBV5-5 and TRBJ1-4, the full variable domain is DAGVTQSPTHLIKTRGQQVTLRCSPISGHKSVSWYQQVLGQGPQFIFQYYEKEERGRGNFPDRFSARQFPNYSSELNVNALLLGDSALYLCASSGTRLGKLFFGSGTQLSVL.

This clonotype was recorded a few times. This chain uses TRBV2 with TRBJ1-1, with D tentatively TRBD1 (5 bases). V lost 5 bases to trimming and J lost 4 bases, with 11 bases between them. Germline V gene sequence: CDR1 SNHLY, CDR2 FYNNEI. The CDR3 length is 13 residues. The CDR3 spells CASSLTGGTEAFF. The DNA of the CDR3 is TGTGCCAGCAGTCTAACTGGGGGCACTGAAGCTTTCTTT.

The J gene is TRBJ1-2, the V gene TRBV20-1; 7 bases are a match to TRBD1. V dropped 6 bases and J dropped 8; count of bases not matched to a gene: 18. This CDR3 comprises 15 residues. Looked up from germline, CDR1 is DFQATT and CDR2 is SNEGSKA (reference sequence). As DNA, the CDR3 is TGCAGTGCCAGGGAGGGGGCGACTATGTTGCGCGGCTACACCTTC. Translated: CSAREGATMLRGYTF.

This clonotype has ten or more counts. This chain links TRBV12-3 or TRBV12-4 with TRBJ1-6; D is perhaps TRBD1 (5 bases). The CDR3 covers 14 residues. The V end lost 4 bases, the J end lost 9 bases, and 13 bases lay between the germline ends. The CDR3 reads CASSSRQGGSPLHF. CDR3 bases: TGTGCCAGCAGTTCGCGGCAGGGAGGTTCACCCCTCCACTTT.